This T cell receptor (beta chain) was obtained from a study of PD-1 blockade in classical Hodgkin lymphoma. Study findings and constraints: The repertoire differences lack a defined cause, possibly disease activity or prior therapy. TCR diversity at baseline was reported to be reduced in newly diagnosed patients relative to healthy donors. Complete responders entered with baseline diversity on par with newly diagnosed patients, the results showed.

As to this clone: The antigen is undetermined.

Assay used: immunoSEQ multiplex PCR; TCRdb lists only in-frame clones, some missing. In the table there are 89,000 or so clones, about 93% of which are singletons. There was relapse after autologous stem cell transplantation in every patient, and there was variation in brentuximab vedotin exposure. The material sequenced was peripheral blood mononuclear cells (PBMCs), taken before the second cycle of nivolumab. The receptor was isolated from a human donor with classical Hodgkin lymphoma.

In nucleotides, the CDR3 is TGTGCCAGCAGCCCTAGGGACAGGGGGCCTTTCAACACCGGGGAGCTGTTTTTT. Its protein product is CASSPRDRGPFNTGELFF. The chain couples TRBV11-2 to TRBJ2-2, with 12 bases lining up with TRBD1. With V trimmed by 5 bases and J by 2 bases, 9 bases remained unmatched. The germline gives CDR1 SGHAT, CDR2 FQNNGV. The CDR3 runs to 18 residues.